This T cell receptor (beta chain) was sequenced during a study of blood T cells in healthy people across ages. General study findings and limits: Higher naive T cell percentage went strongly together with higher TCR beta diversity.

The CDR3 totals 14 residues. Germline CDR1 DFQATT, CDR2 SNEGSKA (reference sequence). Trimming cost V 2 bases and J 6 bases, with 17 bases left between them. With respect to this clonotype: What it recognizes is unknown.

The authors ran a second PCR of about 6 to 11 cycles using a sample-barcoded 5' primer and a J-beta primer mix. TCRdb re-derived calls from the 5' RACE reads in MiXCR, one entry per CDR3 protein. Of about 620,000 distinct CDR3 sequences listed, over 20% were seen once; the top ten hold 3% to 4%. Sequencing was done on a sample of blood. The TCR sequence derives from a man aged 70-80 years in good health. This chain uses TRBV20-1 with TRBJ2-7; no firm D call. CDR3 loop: CSARFGSDVGEQYF. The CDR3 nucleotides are TGCAGTGCTAGATTCGGCAGCGACGTGGGCGAGCAGTACTTC.